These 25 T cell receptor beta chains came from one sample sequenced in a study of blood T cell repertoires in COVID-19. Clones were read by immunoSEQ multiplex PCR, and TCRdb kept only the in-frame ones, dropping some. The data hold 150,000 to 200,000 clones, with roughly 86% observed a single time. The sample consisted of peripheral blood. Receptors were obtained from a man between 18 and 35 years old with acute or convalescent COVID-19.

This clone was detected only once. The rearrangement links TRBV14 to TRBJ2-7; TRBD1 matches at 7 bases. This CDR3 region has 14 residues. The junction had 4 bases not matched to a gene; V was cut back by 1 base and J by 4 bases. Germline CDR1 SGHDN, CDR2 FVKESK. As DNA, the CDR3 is TGTGCCAGCAGCCAAGGGCAGGGGGTGTACGAGCAGTACTTC. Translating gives CASSQGQGVYEQYF.

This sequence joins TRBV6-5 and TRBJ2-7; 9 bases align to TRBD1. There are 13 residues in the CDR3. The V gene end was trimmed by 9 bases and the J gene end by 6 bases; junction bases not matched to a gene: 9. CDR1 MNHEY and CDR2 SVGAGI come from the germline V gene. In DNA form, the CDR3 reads TGTGCCAGTCAGGAGGGACAGGGTTCCGAGCAGTACTTC. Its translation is CASQEGQGSEQYF.

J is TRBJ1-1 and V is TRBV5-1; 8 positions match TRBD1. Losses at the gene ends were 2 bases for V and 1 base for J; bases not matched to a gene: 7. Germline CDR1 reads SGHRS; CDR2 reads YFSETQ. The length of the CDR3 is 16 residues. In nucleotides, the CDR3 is TGCGCCAGCAGCTTTTTAACAGGGGGTCCGAACACTGAAGCTTTCTTT. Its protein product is CASSFLTGGPNTEAFF.

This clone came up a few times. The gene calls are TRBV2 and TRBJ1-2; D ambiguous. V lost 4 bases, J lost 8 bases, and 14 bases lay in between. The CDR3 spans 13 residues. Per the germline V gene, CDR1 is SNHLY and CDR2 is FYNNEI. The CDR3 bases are TGTGCCAGCAGTGGTGAGGGTTTGCAAGGCTACACCTTC. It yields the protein CASSGEGLQGYTF.

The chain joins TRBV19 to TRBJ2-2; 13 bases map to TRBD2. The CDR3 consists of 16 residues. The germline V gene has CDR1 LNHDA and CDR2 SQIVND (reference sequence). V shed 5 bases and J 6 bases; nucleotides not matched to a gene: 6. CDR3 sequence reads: CASSSTSGGAPGELFF. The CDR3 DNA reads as TGTGCCAGTAGTTCTACTAGCGGGGGGGCCCCCGGGGAGCTGTTTTTT.

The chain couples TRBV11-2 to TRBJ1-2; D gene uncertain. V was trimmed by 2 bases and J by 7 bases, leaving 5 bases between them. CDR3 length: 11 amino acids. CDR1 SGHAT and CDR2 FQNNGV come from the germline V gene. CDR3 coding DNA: TGTGCCAGCAGCTTAACGAGTGGCTACACCTTC. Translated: CASSLTSGYTF.

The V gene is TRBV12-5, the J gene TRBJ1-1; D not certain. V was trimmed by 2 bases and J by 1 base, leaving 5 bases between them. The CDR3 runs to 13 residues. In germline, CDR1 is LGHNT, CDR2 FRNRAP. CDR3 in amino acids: CASGLPKNTEAFF. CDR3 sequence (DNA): TGTGCTAGTGGTTTGCCCAAGAACACTGAAGCTTTCTTT.

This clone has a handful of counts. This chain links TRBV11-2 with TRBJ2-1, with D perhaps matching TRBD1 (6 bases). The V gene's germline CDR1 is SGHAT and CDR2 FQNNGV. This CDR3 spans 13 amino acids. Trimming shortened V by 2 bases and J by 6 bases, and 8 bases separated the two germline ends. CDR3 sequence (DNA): TGTGCCAGCAGCTTAAACAGGGCCAATGAGCAGTTCTTC. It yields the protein CASSLNRANEQFF.

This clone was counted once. The CDR3 here is CASSLRTSPNEQFF. The DNA of the CDR3 is TGCGCCAGCAGCTTAAGGACTAGCCCAAATGAGCAGTTCTTC. The gene calls are TRBV5-1 and TRBJ2-1; 8 bases match TRBD2. The V gene's germline CDR1 is SGHRS and CDR2 YFSETQ. Trimming removed 2 bases from V and 7 bases from J; junction bases left unmatched: 5. The CDR3 contains 14 residues.

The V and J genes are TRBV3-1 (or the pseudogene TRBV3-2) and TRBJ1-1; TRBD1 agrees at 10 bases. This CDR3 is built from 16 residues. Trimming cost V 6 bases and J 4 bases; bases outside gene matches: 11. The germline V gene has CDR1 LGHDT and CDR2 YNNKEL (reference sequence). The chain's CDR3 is CASSHDRGLDGTEAFF. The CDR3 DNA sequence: TGTGCCAGCAGTCACGACAGGGGGCTTGACGGCACTGAAGCTTTCTTT.

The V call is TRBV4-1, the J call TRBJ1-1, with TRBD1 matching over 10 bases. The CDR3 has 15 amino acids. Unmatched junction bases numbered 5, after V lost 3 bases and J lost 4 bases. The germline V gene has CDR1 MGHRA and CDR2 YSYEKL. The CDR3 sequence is CASSHRDRGITEAFF. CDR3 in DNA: TGCGCCAGCAGCCACCGGGACAGGGGTATCACTGAAGCTTTCTTT.

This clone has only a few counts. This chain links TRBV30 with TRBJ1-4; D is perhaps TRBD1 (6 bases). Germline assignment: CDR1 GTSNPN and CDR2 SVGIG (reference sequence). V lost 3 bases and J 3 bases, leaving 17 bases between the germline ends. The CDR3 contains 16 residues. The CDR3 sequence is CAWRSRDKHSNEKLFF. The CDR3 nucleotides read TGTGCCTGGAGGAGCCGGGACAAACATTCTAATGAAAAACTGTTTTTT.

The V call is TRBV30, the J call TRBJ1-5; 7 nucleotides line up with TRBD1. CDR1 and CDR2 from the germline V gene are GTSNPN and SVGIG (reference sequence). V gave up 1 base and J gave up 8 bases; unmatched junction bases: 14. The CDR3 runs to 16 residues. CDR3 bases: TGTGCCTGGAGTGACCAGGACAGGTCGGGTAGGGAGCCCCAGCATTTT. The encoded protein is CAWSDQDRSGREPQHF.

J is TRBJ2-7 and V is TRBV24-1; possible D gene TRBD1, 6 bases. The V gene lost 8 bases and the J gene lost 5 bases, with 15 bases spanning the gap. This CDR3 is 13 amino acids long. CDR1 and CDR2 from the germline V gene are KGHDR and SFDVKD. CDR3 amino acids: CATTRQEGNEQYF. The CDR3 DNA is TGTGCCACCACCAGACAGGAAGGCAACGAGCAGTACTTC.

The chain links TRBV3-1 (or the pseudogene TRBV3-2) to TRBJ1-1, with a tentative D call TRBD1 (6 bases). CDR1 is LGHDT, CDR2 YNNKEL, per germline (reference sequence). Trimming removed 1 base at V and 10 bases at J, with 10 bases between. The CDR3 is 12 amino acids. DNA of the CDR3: TGTGCCAGCAGCCAAGTGGGGGCAGGAGCTTTCTTT. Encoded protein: CASSQVGAGAFF.

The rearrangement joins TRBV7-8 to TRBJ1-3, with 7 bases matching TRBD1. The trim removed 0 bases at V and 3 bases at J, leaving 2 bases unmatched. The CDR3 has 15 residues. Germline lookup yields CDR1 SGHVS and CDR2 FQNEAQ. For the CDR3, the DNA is TGTGCCAGCAGCTTAGCGAGGACAGGTGGAAACACCATATATTTT. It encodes CASSLARTGGNTIYF.

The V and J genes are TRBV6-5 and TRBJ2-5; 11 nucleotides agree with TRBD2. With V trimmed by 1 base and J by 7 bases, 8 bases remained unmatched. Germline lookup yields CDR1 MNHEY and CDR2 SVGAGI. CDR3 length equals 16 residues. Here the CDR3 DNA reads TGTGCCAGCAGTTACTGGGTTAGCGGGGGGGTTGGGACCCAGTACTTC. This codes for CASSYWVSGGVGTQYF.

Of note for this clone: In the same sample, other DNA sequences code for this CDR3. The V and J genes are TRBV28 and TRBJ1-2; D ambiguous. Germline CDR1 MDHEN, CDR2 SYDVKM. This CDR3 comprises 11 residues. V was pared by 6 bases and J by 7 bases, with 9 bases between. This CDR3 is CASSRRGGYTF. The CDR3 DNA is TGTGCCAGCAGCAGACGGGGTGGCTACACCTTC.

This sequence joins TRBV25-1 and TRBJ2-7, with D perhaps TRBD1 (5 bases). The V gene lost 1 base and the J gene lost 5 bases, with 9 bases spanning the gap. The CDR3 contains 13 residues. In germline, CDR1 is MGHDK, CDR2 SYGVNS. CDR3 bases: TGTGCCAGCAGTGAATGGTTGGGGCACGAGCAGTACTTC. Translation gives CASSEWLGHEQYF.

The CDR3 sequence: CASSQGNLLDRPADEQYF. CDR3 DNA sequence: TGCGCCAGCAGCCAAGGTAACCTACTAGACAGGCCAGCAGACGAGCAGTACTTC. The chain recombines TRBV4-1 with TRBJ2-7; a possible D gene is TRBD1 (6 bases). V dropped 1 base and J dropped 5 bases, with 24 bases sitting between them. The germline V gene has CDR1 MGHRA and CDR2 YSYEKL. This CDR3 has 18 amino acids.

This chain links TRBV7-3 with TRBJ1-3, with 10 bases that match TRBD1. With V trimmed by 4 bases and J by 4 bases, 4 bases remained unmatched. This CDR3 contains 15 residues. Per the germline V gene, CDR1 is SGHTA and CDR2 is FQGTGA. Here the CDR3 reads CASSSGTGAGNTIYF. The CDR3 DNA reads TGTGCCAGCAGCTCTGGGACAGGGGCCGGAAACACCATATATTTT.

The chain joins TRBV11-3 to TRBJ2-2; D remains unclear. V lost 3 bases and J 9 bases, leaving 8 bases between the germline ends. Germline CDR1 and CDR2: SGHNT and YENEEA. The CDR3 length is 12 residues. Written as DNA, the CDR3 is TGTGCCAGCAGCTTCGGGTCCCGGGAGCTGTTTTTT. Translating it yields CASSFGSRELFF.

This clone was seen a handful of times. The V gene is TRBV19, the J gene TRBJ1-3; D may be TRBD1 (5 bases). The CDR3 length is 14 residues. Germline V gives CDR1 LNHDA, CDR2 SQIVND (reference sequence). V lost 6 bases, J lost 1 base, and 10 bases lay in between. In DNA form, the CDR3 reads TGTGCCAGTAGGAGCGGGGGATCTGGAAACACCATATATTTT. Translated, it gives CASRSGGSGNTIYF.

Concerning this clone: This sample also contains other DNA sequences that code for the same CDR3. The CDR3 spells CASSQDTGNYGYTF. The CDR3 DNA reads as TGTGCCAGCAGCCAAGATACAGGGAACTATGGCTACACCTTC. The rearrangement joins TRBV3-1 (or the pseudogene TRBV3-2) to TRBJ1-2; D possibly corresponds to TRBD1 (6 bases). V was trimmed by 0 bases and J by 2 bases, leaving 7 bases between them. The CDR3 is 14 amino acids. Germline CDR1 LGHDT, CDR2 YNNKEL (reference sequence).

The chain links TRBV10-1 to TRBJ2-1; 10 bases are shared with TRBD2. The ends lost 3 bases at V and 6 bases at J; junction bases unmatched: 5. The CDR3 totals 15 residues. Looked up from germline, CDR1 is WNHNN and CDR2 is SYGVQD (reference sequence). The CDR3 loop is CASSEGSGGLNEQFF. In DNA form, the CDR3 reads TGCGCCAGCAGTGAAGGTAGCGGGGGGCTCAATGAGCAGTTCTTC.